This passage covers 27 T cell receptor beta chains from one sample sequenced in a study of T cell responses to AZD1222 COVID-19 vaccine. Here immunoSEQ multiplex PCR was the method, and the copy in TCRdb shows in-frame clones only, minus some. The table includes 170,000 or so clones, approximately 92% detected once. Here the sequenced sample was peripheral blood, taken 28 days after the second dose of the MenACWY control vaccine. The origin of the receptors is an adult who received the MenACWY meningococcal vaccine as a control.

The V call is TRBV30, the J call TRBJ1-4; 7 nucleotides align to TRBD1. CDR3 length: 13 amino acids. CDR1 is GTSNPN, CDR2 SVGIG, per germline (reference sequence). V trimming: 6 bases; J trimming: 5 bases; junction bases outside the gene matches: 6. DNA of the CDR3: TGTGCCTGTTCAGGGGGGTCAAATGAAAAACTGTTTTTT. Amino acids: CACSGGSNEKLFF.

The V gene is TRBV4-1, the J gene TRBJ1-1, with 9 bases fitting TRBD1. The CDR3 loop spans 15 amino acids. CDR1 MGHRA and CDR2 YSYEKL come from the germline V gene. The trim removed 5 bases at V and 1 base at J, leaving 5 bases unmatched. CDR3 coding DNA: TGCGCCAGCAGCGCGACAGGGGGAACGAACACTGAAGCTTTCTTT. Its translation: CASSATGGTNTEAFF.

The rearrangement links TRBV19 to TRBJ1-1; D remains ambiguous. Germline lookup yields CDR1 LNHDA and CDR2 SQIVND (reference sequence). This CDR3 comprises 14 residues. Trimming took off 1 base at V and 1 base at J, with 7 bases between the two ends. CDR3 DNA sequence: TGTGCCAGTAGTATAGGAGACGGGAACACTGAAGCTTTCTTT. Its protein product is CASSIGDGNTEAFF.

The rearrangement links TRBV9 to TRBJ2-1; no reliable D call. Deletions cut 1 base from V and 1 base from J, with 9 bases between. The CDR3 consists of 15 residues. Germline CDR1 SGDLS, CDR2 YYNGEE. CDR3 DNA: TGTGCCAGCAGCGTAAGCGCAACTTCCTACAATGAGCAGTTCTTC. Translation gives CASSVSATSYNEQFF.

This sequence joins TRBV9 and TRBJ1-2; a weak D match, TRBD1 (5 bases). Looked up from germline, CDR1 is SGDLS and CDR2 is YYNGEE. This CDR3 has 14 residues. V lost 3 bases to trimming and J lost 0 bases, with 9 bases between them. The CDR3, as DNA: TGTGCCAGCAGCGGATTCAGGGCTAACTATGGCTACACCTTC. This sequence encodes CASSGFRANYGYTF.

The J gene is TRBJ2-7, the V gene TRBV7-9; D is possibly TRBD1 (6 bases). Between the trimmed V and J ends, which lost 0 bases and 7 bases, there was a span of 16 bases. CDR1 SEHNR and CDR2 FQNEAQ come from the germline V gene (reference sequence). The CDR3 is 15 residues long. The DNA of the CDR3 is TGTGCCAGCAGCTTAGCCGGACAGACGGCGCGGGAGCAGTACTTC. The encoded protein is CASSLAGQTAREQYF.

V gene TRBV11-2 combines with J gene TRBJ2-7, with D perhaps being TRBD1 or TRBD2 (5 bases each). CDR1 and CDR2 from the germline V gene are SGHAT and FQNNGV. Trimming pared 4 bases from V and 0 bases from J, leaving 13 bases between. The CDR3 sequence is 15 residues long. The DNA for the CDR3 is TGTGCCAGCAGCTACTGGGACGGGCGCTCCTACGAGCAGTACTTC. Protein sequence: CASSYWDGRSYEQYF.

The chain joins TRBV3-1 (or the pseudogene TRBV3-2) to TRBJ2-1; TRBD2 is a possible D gene (5 bases). With 1 base removed from V and 7 bases from J, the gap between germline ends came to 14 bases. CDR3 length equals 15 residues. CDR1 and CDR2 (germline): LGHDT, YNNKEL (reference sequence). The CDR3 reads CASSQGTSAWNEQFF. CDR3 in DNA: TGTGCCAGCAGCCAAGGGACTTCAGCTTGGAATGAGCAGTTCTTC.

This clone has a single count. The V call is TRBV19, the J call TRBJ2-2; TRBD2 matches at 7 bases. The CDR3 contains 16 residues. Germline lookup yields CDR1 LNHDA and CDR2 SQIVND (reference sequence). V was pared by 6 bases and J by 4 bases, with 11 bases of the junction left unmatched. The CDR3, as DNA: TGTGCCAGTAGGGACACCTTAGGCGGGAGCACCGGGGAGCTGTTTTTT. Amino acids: CASRDTLGGSTGELFF.

This clone appeared a single time. V is TRBV29-1 and J is TRBJ2-2; 9 nucleotides align to TRBD1. V lost 6 bases and J lost 5; bases outside the gene matches: 10. Per germline, CDR1 SQVTM and CDR2 ANQGSEA. CDR3 length: 15 amino acids. CDR3 sequence: CSVVTGGGGTGELFF. CDR3 nucleotides: TGCAGCGTGGTGACAGGGGGAGGGGGAACCGGGGAGCTGTTTTTT.

The chain combines TRBV13 with TRBJ1-5; TRBD1 matches at 9 bases. CDR3 size: 15 residues. The germline CDR1 and CDR2 sequences are PRHDT and FYEKMQ (reference sequence). V shed 2 bases, J shed 6 bases, and the junction held 5 bases outside the gene matches. CDR3 protein: CASSLWGQGGQPQHF. CDR3 bases: TGTGCCAGCAGCTTATGGGGACAGGGTGGTCAGCCCCAGCATTTT.

The gene calls are TRBV27 and TRBJ2-5, with TRBD1 as a possible D gene (5 bases). V lost 0 bases to trimming and J lost 6 bases, with 14 bases between them. The germline V gene encodes CDR1 MNHEY and CDR2 SMNVEV (reference sequence). There are 15 residues in the CDR3. In DNA form, the CDR3 reads TGTGCCAGCAGTTTATCGGCAGGGTTATTAAAGACCCAGTACTTC. Translating gives CASSLSAGLLKTQYF.

The gene calls are TRBV3-1 (or the pseudogene TRBV3-2) and TRBJ1-2; 9 bases map to TRBD1. CDR3 length: 13 amino acids. Germline-derived CDR1 and CDR2 are LGHDT and YNNKEL (reference sequence). Trimming took 3 bases from V and 4 from J; bases not matched to a gene: 0. CDR3 residues: CASSQTGGYGYTF. CDR3 bases: TGTGCCAGCAGCCAGACAGGGGGCTATGGCTACACCTTC.

The gene calls are TRBV18 and TRBJ1-1; 7 bases line up with TRBD1. Germline CDR1 KGHSH, CDR2 LQKENI. Germline trimming cut 3 bases from V and 4 bases from J; bases unmatched to any gene: 2. The CDR3 is made up of 13 amino acids. The CDR3 loop reads CASSPAGGTEAFF. The CDR3 nucleotides are TGTGCCAGCTCACCGGCAGGGGGCACTGAAGCTTTCTTT.

This clone occurred once. CDR3 DNA sequence: TGTGCCTGGAGTGTACGTGGACAGGGGAACGAGCAGTACTTC. Translated: CAWSVRGQGNEQYF. The chain couples TRBV30 to TRBJ2-7; 9 nucleotides line up with TRBD1. CDR3 length equals 14 residues. In germline, CDR1 is GTSNPN, CDR2 SVGIG (reference sequence). V trimming: 0 bases; J trimming: 5 bases; junction bases outside the gene matches: 5. Supplemented by reference TRBV30 and TRBJ2-7, the full variable domain reads SQTIHQWPATLVQPVGSPLSLECTVEGTSNPNLYWYRQAAGRGLQLLFYSVGIGQISSEVPQNLSASRPQDRQFILSSKKLLLSDSGFYLCAWSVRGQGNEQYFGPGTRLTVT.

This chain connects TRBV6-6 to TRBJ2-6; unclear D gene. Germline-derived CDR1 and CDR2 are MNHNY and SVGAGI (reference sequence). Deletions cut 5 bases from V and 4 bases from J, with 9 bases between. The CDR3 extends over 14 amino acids. CDR3 in amino acids: CASSLPGGANVLTF. In DNA, the CDR3 is TGTGCCAGCAGTCTCCCCGGGGGGGCCAACGTCCTGACTTTC.

The rearrangement joins TRBV28 to TRBJ2-5; 8 bases are shared with TRBD2. Germline CDR1 MDHEN, CDR2 SYDVKM. The CDR3 spans 14 residues. The V gene end was trimmed by 5 bases and the J gene end by 4 bases; junction bases not matched to a gene: 6. CDR3 nucleotide sequence: TGTGCCAGCAGTCGGAGCGGGGGTCTAGAGACCCAGTACTTC. Translation: CASSRSGGLETQYF.

This chain joins TRBV6-5 and TRBJ2-3; 8 nucleotides match TRBD2. Germline CDR1 reads MNHEY; CDR2 reads SVGAGI. This CDR3 region has 14 residues. The J segment lost 1 base and the V segment lost 6 bases, leaving 3 bases of the junction unmatched. The chain's CDR3 is CASSAGGGTDTQYF. DNA for the CDR3: TGTGCCAGCAGCGCGGGGGGCGGCACAGATACGCAGTATTTT.

The rearrangement joins TRBV9 to TRBJ1-5; 12 bases fit TRBD1. The V gene's germline CDR1 is SGDLS and CDR2 YYNGEE. The CDR3 spans 15 residues. J lost 5 bases, V lost 4 bases, and 4 bases had no gene match. The CDR3 here is CASSTGTGGHQPQHF. CDR3 bases: TGTGCCAGCAGCACCGGGACAGGGGGCCATCAGCCCCAGCATTTT.

The V gene is TRBV29-1, the J gene TRBJ2-5; tentatively, D is TRBD2 (5 bases). CDR1 is SQVTM and CDR2 is ANQGSEA in the germline V gene. Trimming removed 8 bases from V and 4 bases from J, with 23 bases in between. This CDR3 comprises 15 residues. CDR3 in amino acids: CSHVRTGVKGETQYF. CDR3 DNA sequence: TGCAGCCATGTCAGGACCGGGGTGAAGGGAGAGACCCAGTACTTC.

CDR3 sequence (DNA): TGTGCCAGCAGCTTAGCGCTGGGACTAGAAGCTTTCTTT. This encodes CASSLALGLEAFF. The chain uses TRBV7-9 and TRBJ1-1; D possibly corresponds to TRBD1 (5 bases). The germline V gene encodes CDR1 SEHNR and CDR2 FQNEAQ (reference sequence). CDR3 length equals 13 residues. V lost 0 bases and J 8 bases, leaving 10 bases between the germline ends.

With respect to this clone: Other DNA sequences of this sample code for an identical CDR3. This chain connects TRBV6-5 to TRBJ2-1, with 9 nucleotides matching TRBD1. Germline V gene lookup returns CDR1 MNHEY and CDR2 SVGAGI. The J segment lost 2 bases and the V segment lost 9 bases, leaving 2 bases of the junction unmatched. The CDR3 is made up of 13 amino acids. CDR3 in amino acids: CASRQGAYNEQFF. CDR3 nucleotide sequence: TGTGCCAGTAGACAGGGGGCCTACAATGAGCAGTTCTTC.

The rearrangement links TRBV9 to TRBJ1-5, with 10 bases identical to TRBD1. This CDR3 comprises 15 residues. CDR1 SGDLS and CDR2 YYNGEE come from the germline V gene. V shed 3 bases and J 7 bases; nucleotides not matched to a gene: 7. The chain's CDR3 is CASSGGGTGDQPQHF. CDR3 nucleotide sequence: TGTGCCAGCAGCGGAGGGGGGACAGGGGACCAGCCCCAGCATTTT.

The rearrangement uses TRBV4-3 and TRBJ1-1; D is undetermined. The germline V gene encodes CDR1 LGHNA and CDR2 YSLEER. This CDR3 is 14 amino acids long. Between the trimmed V and J ends, which lost 4 bases and 2 bases, there was a span of 11 bases. CDR3 nucleotide sequence: TGCGCCAGCAGCCTTGGAAGCGTTAACACTGAAGCTTTCTTT. This translates into CASSLGSVNTEAFF.

The sample holds one count of this clone. This chain links TRBV4-2 with TRBJ1-1; TRBD1 is a possible D gene (6 bases). Germline V gene sequence: CDR1 LGHNA, CDR2 YNFKEQ. V was trimmed by 2 bases and J by 0 bases, leaving 13 bases between them. The CDR3 covers 16 residues. The CDR3 region is CASSQSDRLMNTEAFF. For the CDR3, the DNA is TGTGCCAGCAGCCAATCGGACAGACTCATGAACACTGAAGCTTTCTTT.

The chain is built from TRBV6-5 and TRBJ2-1; 8 positions match TRBD1. Germline V CDR1 and CDR2: MNHEY, SVGAGI. This CDR3 region has 13 residues. V dropped 6 bases and J dropped 7; count of bases not matched to a gene: 5. CDR3 DNA sequence: TGTGCCAGCAGGCTCCAGGGGGCAAATGAGCAGTTCTTC. This codes for CASRLQGANEQFF.

The J gene is TRBJ2-1, the V gene TRBV6-5; 10 bases match TRBD1. This CDR3 region has 14 residues. J was trimmed by 5 bases and V by 7 bases; bases with no gene match: 5. Germline V gene data show CDR1 as MNHEY and CDR2 as SVGAGI. The CDR3 sequence: CASTGDRGNNEQFF. CDR3 nucleotides: TGTGCCAGCACGGGGGACAGGGGAAACAATGAGCAGTTCTTC.